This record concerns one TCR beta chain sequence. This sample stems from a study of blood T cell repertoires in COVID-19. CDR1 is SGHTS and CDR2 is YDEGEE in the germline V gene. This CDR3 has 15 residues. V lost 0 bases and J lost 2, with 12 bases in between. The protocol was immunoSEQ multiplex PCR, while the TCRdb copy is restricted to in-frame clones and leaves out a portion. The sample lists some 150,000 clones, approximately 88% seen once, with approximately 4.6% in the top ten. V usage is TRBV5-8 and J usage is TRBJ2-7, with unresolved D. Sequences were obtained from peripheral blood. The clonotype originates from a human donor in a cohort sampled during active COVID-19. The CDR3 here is CASSLDYQATYEQYF. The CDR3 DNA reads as TGTGCCAGCAGCTTGGATTACCAGGCGACCTACGAGCAGTACTTC.